Each of the 14 T cell receptor beta chains below was sequenced from the same sample in a study of OX40 agonist ivuxolimab in advanced cancers. The library relied on the immunoSEQ multiplex PCR assay. Entries here come from immuneACCESS through TCRdb and include only in-frame sequences with V and J called. Some clones fail to appear in such tables; in the studies checked, an unresolved V gene covers under half of the shortfall, and the cause of the remainder is unknown. Within this sample are under 25,000 clones, with around two thirds of them counted one time only. The top ten clonotypes cover roughly 13% of the sample. The sequences come from CD4+ or CD8+ T cells sorted from blood, collected in a trial of the OX40 agonist ivuxolimab. These receptors all stem from an adult with an advanced solid tumor such as melanoma, head and neck, liver or kidney cancer.

The chain uses TRBV7-2 and TRBJ2-4; the match to TRBD2 covers 15 bases. The CDR3 covers 17 residues. Losses at the gene ends were 6 bases for V and 2 bases for J; bases not matched to a gene: 5. Germline V gives CDR1 SGHTA, CDR2 FQGNSA. The CDR3 nucleotides read TGTGCCAGCAGGTCGGGACTAGCGGGGGGAACCAAAAACATTCAGTACTTC. This gives the protein CASRSGLAGGTKNIQYF.

The chain uses TRBV5-5 and TRBJ1-2; D gene uncertain. The V gene lost 2 bases and the J gene lost 4 bases, with 15 bases spanning the gap. Germline CDR1 SGHKS, CDR2 YYEKEE (reference sequence). This CDR3 contains 15 residues. The CDR3 is CASSFEGPGLYGYTF. The CDR3 DNA is TGTGCCAGCAGCTTTGAAGGGCCCGGACTCTATGGCTACACCTTC.

The chain joins TRBV15 to TRBJ2-3; 13 nucleotides line up with TRBD2. Germline values: CDR1 LNHNV, CDR2 YYDKDF (reference sequence). The CDR3 is made up of 15 amino acids. V lost 5 bases and J lost 4; bases outside the gene matches: 3. The CDR3 DNA follows: TGTGCCACCAGCCCCACTAGCGGGAGGGCAGATACGCAGTATTTT. It translates to CATSPTSGRADTQYF.

The rearrangement joins TRBV5-6 to TRBJ2-7; a possible D gene is TRBD2 (6 bases). The germline V gene has CDR1 SGHDT and CDR2 YYEEEE. V lost 0 bases, J lost 2 bases, and 6 bases lay in between. This CDR3 spans 13 amino acids. The CDR3 protein is CASSLGGTYEQYF. The CDR3 DNA sequence: TGTGCCAGCAGCTTGGGCGGGACCTACGAGCAGTACTTC.

The chain is built from TRBV6-6 and TRBJ2-1, with D possibly matching TRBD2 (5 bases). The V end was cut by 1 base, the J end by 6 bases, with 10 bases between. The germline V gene has CDR1 MNHNY and CDR2 SVGAGI (reference sequence). This CDR3 contains 14 residues. The CDR3 bases are TGTGCCAGCAGTTACTTCGGGAACACCAATGAGCAGTTCTTC. Protein product: CASSYFGNTNEQFF.

Concerning this clone: Other DNA sequences within the sample encode an identical CDR3. The rearrangement uses TRBV9 and TRBJ1-1, with D tentatively TRBD1 (6 bases). The CDR3 loop spans 14 amino acids. The V end lost 0 bases, the J end lost 4 bases, and 10 bases lay between the germline ends. Germline CDR1 is SGDLS and CDR2 is YYNGEE. CDR3 in DNA: TGTGCCAGCAGCGTAGAAGGGGGAAGCACTGAAGCTTTCTTT. Amino acid sequence: CASSVEGGSTEAFF.

The chain uses TRBV4-2 and TRBJ2-1; TRBD2 matches at 11 bases. After removal of 1 base from V and 3 bases from J, the junction contained 2 bases not matched to a gene. The CDR3 runs to 16 residues. Germline CDR1 is LGHNA and CDR2 is YNFKEQ. CDR3 sequence (DNA): TGTGCCAGCAGCCAAGCGACTAGCGGGATCTACAATGAGCAGTTCTTC. This encodes CASSQATSGIYNEQFF.

This clone was counted a single time. The rearrangement joins TRBV5-1 to TRBJ2-2, with no clear D. The CDR3 has 15 residues. Between the trimmed V and J ends, which lost 1 base and 9 bases, there was a span of 16 bases. The germline V gene has CDR1 SGHRS and CDR2 YFSETQ. CDR3 nucleotides: TGCGCCAGCAGCTTGCAGATACTTTCAACGAGGGAGCTGTTTTTT. Translation: CASSLQILSTRELFF.

The chain carries TRBV5-4 and TRBJ1-6; D is possibly TRBD1 (5 bases). CDR3 length: 14 amino acids. The germline V gene has CDR1 SGHNT and CDR2 YYREEE (reference sequence). V dropped 4 bases and J dropped 9 bases, with 14 bases sitting between them. CDR3 amino acids: CASSIRDLSSPLHF. The CDR3 DNA follows: TGTGCCAGCAGCATCCGGGACCTAAGTTCACCCCTCCACTTT.

This clone showed up just once. This chain joins TRBV4-1 and TRBJ2-2; D is unclear. There are 13 residues in the CDR3. Germline CDR1 MGHRA, CDR2 YSYEKL. V was cut by 4 bases and J by 0 bases, with 3 bases left in between. Written as DNA, the CDR3 is TGCGCCAGCAGCCCTACGAACACCGGGGAGCTGTTTTTT. Protein product: CASSPTNTGELFF.

A few counts support this clone. The rearrangement uses TRBV28 and TRBJ2-1; 11 bases line up with TRBD1. Germline CDR1 is MDHEN and CDR2 is SYDVKM. This CDR3 has 16 residues. V shed 5 bases, J shed 9 bases, and the junction held 12 bases outside the gene matches. CDR3 DNA: TGTGCCAGCAGTCGCGGGACAGGGGGGTTTTATGGTGAGCAGTTCTTC. Protein sequence: CASSRGTGGFYGEQFF.

This chain links TRBV28 with TRBJ1-5; perhaps TRBD1 as D (6 bases). V was clipped by 4 bases and J by 3 bases, with 19 bases between them. From germline, CDR1 is MDHEN and CDR2 SYDVKM. The CDR3 consists of 17 residues. CDR3 nucleotides: TGTGCCAGCAGTTCCATTTGGGGGGGGCGCCTCAATCAGCCCCAGCATTTT. This codes for CASSSIWGGRLNQPQHF.

This chain links TRBV5-4 with TRBJ2-1, with D possibly TRBD1 on 5 matching bases. V was shortened by 2 bases and J by 9 bases, with 12 bases between the two germline ends. The CDR3 totals 13 residues. CDR1 is SGHNT and CDR2 is YYREEE in the germline V gene (reference sequence). The CDR3 DNA reads as TGTGCCAGCAGCTTTCAAGGGGCTGGTGAGCAGTTCTTC. Translated: CASSFQGAGEQFF.

This clone was seen a few times. V usage is TRBV11-2 and J usage is TRBJ2-3, with D tentatively TRBD2 (5 bases). The CDR3 is made up of 15 amino acids. Per germline, CDR1 SGHAT and CDR2 FQNNGV. Trimming removed 5 bases from V and 0 bases from J, with 12 bases in between. The DNA for the CDR3 is TGTGCCAGCAGCCCCCGGGATCCTAGCACAGATACGCAGTATTTT. Its translation: CASSPRDPSTDTQYF.